The clone carrying this T cell receptor beta chain was recorded only once. The target antigen is unknown. Per individual sample, total RNA of at least 5.5 micrograms was extracted. This sample is part of a study of blood T cells in healthy people across ages. PCR was performed a second time for about 7 to 11 cycles using a sample-barcoded 5' primer and a J-beta primer mix. Each cDNA molecule was tagged by a template-switch adaptor that had 12 random nucleotides. TCRdb re-derived calls from the 5' RACE reads in MiXCR, one entry per CDR3 protein. The data contain 920,000 or so distinct CDR3 sequences, 40% to 55% of them singletons. Overall study results and limits: More naive CD4+ cells and higher diversity marked long-lived donors relative to aged donors. Per million T cells, TCR beta diversity dropped roughly linearly as age increased.

The sequencing sample was made of blood. The sequence was obtained from a woman aged 60-75 years in good health.

The CDR3 is CASSGPGGSGGGNEQFF. The CDR3 DNA follows: TGTGCCAGCAGCGGCCCTGGTGGTAGCGGAGGGGGCAATGAGCAGTTCTTC. The V call is TRBV9, the J call TRBJ2-1; D could derive from TRBD1 or TRBD2 (6 bases each). Deletions cut 3 bases from V and 6 bases from J, with 22 bases between. Germline-derived CDR1 and CDR2 are SGDLS and YYNGEE. The CDR3 consists of 17 residues.